The 31 T cell receptor beta chains below were found in one sample sequenced in a study of cytomegalovirus exposure and HLA in healthy donors. PCR amplification relied on 60 Vbeta primers (plus 13 Jbeta primers). Sequencing used immunoSEQ multiplex PCR; TCRdb keeps in-frame clones, though not all of them. The sample table sets out 150,000 to 200,000 clones. Sequencing was done on a sample of PBMCs. All receptors derive from a woman aged 55 to 70 in good health and CMV-seronegative.

V gene TRBV30 combines with J gene TRBJ1-3, with D tentatively TRBD1 (6 bases). Trimming removed 2 bases from V and 3 bases from J, with 11 bases in between. Per the germline V gene, CDR1 is GTSNPN and CDR2 is SVGIG (reference sequence). This CDR3 region has 14 residues. CDR3 loop: CAWSTGFFGNTIYF. The CDR3 DNA follows: TGTGCCTGGAGTACAGGGTTCTTTGGAAACACCATATATTTT.

The chain uses TRBV30 and TRBJ1-1; D not certain. CDR1 and CDR2 (germline): GTSNPN, SVGIG (reference sequence). This CDR3 has 13 residues. V lost 1 base and J 3 bases, leaving 9 bases between the germline ends. The CDR3 sequence: CAWSGGRDTEAFF. DNA for the CDR3: TGTGCCTGGAGTGGAGGTCGGGACACTGAAGCTTTCTTT.

This chain connects TRBV5-6 to TRBJ2-7; D is uncertain. This CDR3 is built from 14 residues. The V gene's germline CDR1 is SGHDT and CDR2 YYEEEE. Trimming stripped 4 bases from V and 0 bases from J, with 11 bases between. The CDR3, as DNA: TGTGCCAGCAGCCCGGATAGGAGCTCCTACGAGCAGTACTTC. It codes for CASSPDRSSYEQYF.

The chain combines TRBV25-1 with TRBJ2-2; D is uncertain. The length of the CDR3 is 14 residues. V lost 1 base, J lost 4 bases, and 7 bases lay in between. Looked up from germline, CDR1 is MGHDK and CDR2 is SYGVNS. The CDR3 nucleotides are TGTGCCAGCAGTGAATTGTCCCTCACCGGGGAGCTGTTTTTT. Its translation: CASSELSLTGELFF. Based on the CDR3 plus reference TRBV25-1 and TRBJ2-2, the full variable domain is EADIYQTPRYLVIGTGKKITLECSQTMGHDKMYWYQQDPGMELHLIHYSYGVNSTEKGDLSSESTVSRIRTEHFPLTLESARPSHTSQYLCASSELSLTGELFFGEGSRLTVL.

This sequence joins TRBV28 and TRBJ2-7, with D perhaps TRBD1 (6 bases). V gave up 4 bases and J gave up 2 bases, with 9 bases separating them. Germline values: CDR1 MDHEN, CDR2 SYDVKM. This CDR3 is built from 13 residues. Written as DNA, the CDR3 is TGTGCCAGCAGTTCTGGACAGACCTACGAGCAGTACTTC. Protein product: CASSSGQTYEQYF. Together with reference TRBV28 and TRBJ2-7, the CDR3 gives the full variable domain: DVKVTQSSRYLVKRTGEKVFLECVQDMDHENMFWYRQDPGLGLRLIYFSYDVKMKEKGDIPEGYSVSREKKERFSLILESASTNQTSMYLCASSSGQTYEQYFGPGTRLTVT.

The chain links TRBV4-2 to TRBJ2-7; the match to TRBD2 covers 9 bases. Trimming took 3 bases from V and 3 from J; bases not matched to a gene: 9. The CDR3 spans 16 residues. Germline CDR1 is LGHNA and CDR2 is YNFKEQ. CDR3 sequence reads: CASSQTGTSLLYEQYF. DNA for the CDR3: TGTGCCAGCAGCCAGACCGGGACTAGCCTCCTCTACGAGCAGTACTTC.

This chain joins TRBV5-4 and TRBJ1-2, with 8 bases lining up with TRBD1. The V gene end was trimmed by 0 bases and the J gene end by 2 bases; junction bases not matched to a gene: 9. CDR1 and CDR2 from the germline V gene are SGHNT and YYREEE (reference sequence). This CDR3 contains 17 residues. Here the CDR3 DNA reads TGTGCCAGCAGCTTGGGGGCCGGGACAGGATTCAACTATGGCTACACCTTC. It yields the protein CASSLGAGTGFNYGYTF.

CDR3 sequence: CASSFGGRESGELFF. The CDR3 DNA is TGTGCCAGCAGCTTCGGAGGGAGGGAGTCCGGGGAGCTGTTTTTT. The rearrangement uses TRBV11-3 and TRBJ2-2; 7 nucleotides match TRBD2. The CDR3 runs to 15 residues. The germline CDR1 and CDR2 sequences are SGHNT and YENEEA. V trimming: 3 bases; J trimming: 6 bases; junction bases outside the gene matches: 7.

The CDR3 sequence: CASSLKWWDSNTEAFF. CDR3 coding DNA: TGTGCCAGCAGCTTAAAATGGTGGGACTCGAACACTGAAGCTTTCTTT. The rearrangement links TRBV7-8 to TRBJ1-1; perhaps TRBD1 as D (5 bases). The CDR3 totals 16 residues. Trimming cost V 2 bases and J 1 base, with 14 bases left between them. The V gene's germline CDR1 is SGHVS and CDR2 FQNEAQ.

This chain connects TRBV9 to TRBJ1-1; no clear D gene. V was clipped by 0 bases and J by 5 bases, with 17 bases between them. The germline V gene encodes CDR1 SGDLS and CDR2 YYNGEE. This CDR3 is 16 amino acids long. This chain's CDR3 is CASSVVESPSLTEAFF. The CDR3 DNA reads as TGTGCCAGCAGCGTAGTAGAATCCCCCTCGCTGACTGAAGCTTTCTTT.

The V and J genes are TRBV19 and TRBJ2-7, with 10 bases matching TRBD1. The V and J ends lost 8 bases and 4 bases, in that order; junction bases with no gene match: 11. Looked up from germline, CDR1 is LNHDA and CDR2 is SQIVND (reference sequence). CDR3 length: 15 residues. CDR3 region: CASRLGGQGFYEQYF. In DNA, the CDR3 is TGTGCCAGTCGACTCGGGGGACAGGGGTTTTACGAGCAGTACTTC.

The chain recombines TRBV19 with TRBJ1-6; D is unresolved. CDR1 is LNHDA and CDR2 is SQIVND in the germline V gene (reference sequence). V lost 7 bases and J 0 bases, leaving 10 bases between the germline ends. The CDR3 consists of 15 residues. CDR3 coding DNA: TGTGCCAGTAACTTTGGGAGCTCCTATAATTCACCCCTCCACTTT. This translates into CASNFGSSYNSPLHF.

The V and J genes are TRBV27 and TRBJ2-2, with D perhaps TRBD1 (5 bases). CDR1 and CDR2 from the germline V gene are MNHEY and SMNVEV (reference sequence). The ends were cut back, 8 bases at V and 7 bases at J, with 20 bases in the middle. The length of the CDR3 is 15 residues. The CDR3 DNA is TGTGCCAGCTCGCTTAAGGACACAGCCGGCGGGGAGCTGTTTTTT. This codes for CASSLKDTAGGELFF.

This rearrangement joins TRBV5-4 to TRBJ1-2, with 11 bases lining up with TRBD1. This CDR3 comprises 17 residues. CDR1 SGHNT and CDR2 YYREEE come from the germline V gene (reference sequence). J was trimmed by 4 bases and V by 5 bases; bases with no gene match: 13. CDR3 bases: TGTGCCAGCAGTGATTCTGCGGACAGGGGGCAACTCTATGGCTACACCTTC. Translating gives CASSDSADRGQLYGYTF. Full variable domain (rest looked up from reference TRBV5-4 and TRBJ1-2): ETGVTQSPTHLIKTRGQQVTLRCSSQSGHNTVSWYQQALGQGPQFIFQYYREEENGRGNFPPRFSGLQFPNYSSELNVNALELDDSALYLCASSDSADRGQLYGYTFGSGTRLTVV.

V is TRBV28 and J is TRBJ1-1; unclear D gene. Trimming left V 7 bases short and J 8 bases short, with 14 bases between. The CDR3 spans 12 residues. Per the germline V gene, CDR1 is MDHEN and CDR2 is SYDVKM. CDR3 nucleotides: TGTGCCAGCAACTTTTTTGAGGGAGAAGCTTTCTTT. This codes for CASNFFEGEAFF.

The chain carries TRBV19 and TRBJ2-1; 9 positions match TRBD2. The germline gives CDR1 LNHDA, CDR2 SQIVND (reference sequence). V lost 7 bases, J lost 8 bases, and 12 bases stayed unmatched. The CDR3 contains 15 residues. DNA for the CDR3: TGTGCCAGTACCGAGGGGACTAGCAGGGGAGATGAGCAGTTCTTC. Protein sequence: CASTEGTSRGDEQFF.

The chain has TRBV5-6 and TRBJ2-1; 10 bases are a match to TRBD1. Germline CDR1 reads SGHDT; CDR2 reads YYEEEE. V was pared by 5 bases and J by 7 bases, with 3 bases of the junction left unmatched. The CDR3 spans 13 residues. The CDR3 DNA sequence: TGTGCCAGCAGGACAGGGGGCTGGAATGAGCAGTTCTTC. Translating gives CASRTGGWNEQFF.

The genes are TRBV11-2 and TRBJ1-2; tentatively, D is TRBD1 (6 bases). CDR1 and CDR2 from the germline V gene are SGHAT and FQNNGV. CDR3 length equals 16 residues. The V end was cut by 2 bases, the J end by 5 bases, with 18 bases between. The CDR3 bases are TGTGCCAGCAGCTTAAATAACGGGGGGCTCTCGTATGGCTACACCTTC. It specifies CASSLNNGGLSYGYTF.

The CDR3 reads CASSLVRNEQFF. CDR3 bases: TGTGCCAGCAGCTTAGTCCGGAATGAGCAGTTCTTC. V usage is TRBV7-2 and J usage is TRBJ2-1; D not resolved. This CDR3 region has 12 residues. The V end lost 1 base, the J end lost 7 bases, and 5 bases lay between the germline ends. The germline V gene has CDR1 SGHTA and CDR2 FQGNSA.

The rearrangement joins TRBV19 to TRBJ2-3; TRBD2 agrees at 9 bases. The germline V gene has CDR1 LNHDA and CDR2 SQIVND (reference sequence). This CDR3 is built from 15 residues. Trimming removed 9 bases from V and 3 bases from J; junction bases left unmatched: 10. The CDR3 coding sequence is TGTGCCAGCAAATTAGGCCTAGCGGGGACAGATACGCAGTATTTT. It codes for CASKLGLAGTDTQYF.

The J gene is TRBJ1-2, the V gene TRBV5-1; 8 positions match TRBD1. CDR3 length: 15 amino acids. V gave up 0 bases and J gave up 8 bases; unmatched junction bases: 9. Germline CDR1 reads SGHRS; CDR2 reads YFSETQ. CDR3 DNA: TGCGCCAGCAGCTTGGGGCCGGGACAGGAAAGAGGCTACACCTTC. It translates to CASSLGPGQERGYTF.

The chain recombines TRBV5-1 with TRBJ1-1; D remains ambiguous. The CDR3 extends over 13 amino acids. Germline V gene data show CDR1 as SGHRS and CDR2 as YFSETQ. V shed 3 bases and J shed 1 base, with 7 bases lying between them. CDR3 in DNA: TGCGCCAGCAGCTCAACAGCGAACACTGAAGCTTTCTTT. Encoded protein: CASSSTANTEAFF.

The chain recombines TRBV2 with TRBJ2-7; TRBD1 might be the D (5 bases). Germline loops: CDR1 SNHLY, CDR2 FYNNEI. The CDR3 extends over 12 amino acids. The ends were cut back, 7 bases at V and 3 bases at J, with 10 bases in the middle. CDR3 sequence reads: CASMDTNYEQYF. CDR3 DNA: TGTGCCAGCATGGACACAAACTACGAGCAGTACTTC.

The chain employs TRBV11-2 and TRBJ2-7, with 11 bases identical to TRBD2. Germline loops: CDR1 SGHAT, CDR2 FQNNGV. This CDR3 is built from 15 residues. V dropped 5 bases and J dropped 2; count of bases not matched to a gene: 5. The CDR3 sequence is CASSTRLAGTYEQYF. The CDR3 DNA follows: TGTGCCAGCAGCACAAGACTAGCGGGGACCTACGAGCAGTACTTC.

The chain employs TRBV7-9 and TRBJ2-5; D possibly corresponds to TRBD1 (5 bases). CDR3 length: 14 amino acids. Per germline, CDR1 SEHNR and CDR2 FQNEAQ (reference sequence). V shed 2 bases and J shed 1 base, with 8 bases lying between them. CDR3 coding DNA: TGTGCCAGCAGCTTAATAAGGGGCCAAGAGACCCAGTACTTC. This gives the protein CASSLIRGQETQYF.

CDR3 protein: CASSSSGQTVGELFF. The CDR3, as DNA: TGTGCCAGCAGCTCGTCGGGACAGACTGTAGGGGAGCTGTTTTTT. The chain recombines TRBV7-2 with TRBJ2-2; 7 bases align to TRBD1. In germline, CDR1 is SGHTA, CDR2 FQGNSA. The CDR3 contains 15 residues. V was clipped by 4 bases and J by 8 bases; unmatched bases: 10.

The genes are TRBV5-1 and TRBJ1-1; perhaps TRBD1 as D (6 bases). V lost 1 base and J lost 2, with 9 bases in between. This CDR3 is built from 14 residues. Germline-derived CDR1 and CDR2 are SGHRS and YFSETQ. CDR3 sequence reads: CASSLQGTNTEAFF. Written as DNA, the CDR3 is TGCGCCAGCAGCTTGCAGGGGACCAACACTGAAGCTTTCTTT.

The chain's CDR3 is CATSSDRDRNEQFF. DNA of the CDR3: TGTGCCACCAGCAGCGACAGGGATAGGAATGAGCAGTTCTTC. The chain joins TRBV15 to TRBJ2-1; 7 positions match TRBD1. This CDR3 has 14 residues. The V segment lost 3 bases and the J segment 7 bases; nucleotides outside the gene matches: 6. Germline CDR1 and CDR2: LNHNV and YYDKDF (reference sequence).

The gene calls are TRBV5-8 and TRBJ2-7; the match to TRBD2 covers 11 bases. V gave up 3 bases and J gave up 4 bases; unmatched junction bases: 6. This CDR3 is 15 amino acids long. Germline V gene lookup returns CDR1 SGHTS and CDR2 YDEGEE. The CDR3 DNA follows: TGTGCCAGCAGCTCAGGACTAGCGGGCTATTACGAGCAGTACTTC. The encoded protein is CASSSGLAGYYEQYF. The complete variable domain, with remaining parts taken from reference TRBV5-8 and TRBJ2-7, reads EAGVTQSPTHLIKTRGQQATLRCSPISGHTSVYWYQQALGLGLQFLLWYDEGEERNRGNFPPRFSGRQFPNYSSELNVNALELEDSALYLCASSSGLAGYYEQYFGPGTRLTVT.

The chain has TRBV5-6 and TRBJ1-3, with TRBD1 matching over 7 bases. After removal of 6 bases from V and 1 base from J, the junction contained 7 bases not matched to a gene. CDR3 length: 15 residues. Germline V CDR1 and CDR2: SGHDT, YYEEEE. The CDR3 region has the DNA TGTGCCAGCAACCTACAGGGGATTTCTGGAAACACCATATATTTT. Residues: CASNLQGISGNTIYF.

This chain links TRBV10-3 with TRBJ2-1; possible D gene TRBD2, 5 bases. CDR1 is ENHRY and CDR2 is SYGVKD in the germline V gene. The CDR3 has 12 amino acids. V lost 6 bases and J lost 9, with 12 bases in between. CDR3 sequence (DNA): TGTGCCATCAGCCCTCTGGGAGTTGAGCAGTTCTTC. Amino acids: CAISPLGVEQFF.